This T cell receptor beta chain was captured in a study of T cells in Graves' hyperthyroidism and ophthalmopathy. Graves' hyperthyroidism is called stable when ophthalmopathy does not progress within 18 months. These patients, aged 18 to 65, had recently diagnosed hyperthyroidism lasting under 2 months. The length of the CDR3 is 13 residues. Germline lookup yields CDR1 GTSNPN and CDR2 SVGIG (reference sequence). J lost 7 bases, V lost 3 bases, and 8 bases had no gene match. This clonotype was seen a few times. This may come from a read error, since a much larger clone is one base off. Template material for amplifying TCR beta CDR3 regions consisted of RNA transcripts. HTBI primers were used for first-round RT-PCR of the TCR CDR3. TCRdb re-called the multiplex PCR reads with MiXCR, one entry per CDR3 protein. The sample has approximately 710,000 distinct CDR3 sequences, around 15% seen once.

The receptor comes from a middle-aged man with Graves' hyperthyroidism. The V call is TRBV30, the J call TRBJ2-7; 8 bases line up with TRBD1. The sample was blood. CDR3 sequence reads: CAWSGQGAREQYF. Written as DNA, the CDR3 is TGTGCCTGGAGCGGGCAGGGGGCTAGGGAGCAGTACTTC.